Shown below are 11 T cell receptor beta chains from a single sample sequenced in a study of blood T cell repertoires in COVID-19. Produced via immunoSEQ multiplex PCR; TCRdb's table is partial and in-frame only. The sample has 65,000 or so clones, about 83% seen once; the top ten hold roughly 23%. The sample was peripheral blood. Source of these receptors: a human donor in a cohort sampled during active COVID-19.

The DNA for the CDR3 is TGTGCCAGTAGTATACCCGCCGGAGGGTGGGGTGGCAATCAGCCCCAGCATTTT. Translating it yields CASSIPAGGWGGNQPQHF. This chain links TRBV19 with TRBJ1-5; D call uncertain. From germline, CDR1 is LNHDA and CDR2 SQIVND (reference sequence). The CDR3 has 18 residues. Trimming removed 2 bases from V and 2 bases from J, with 19 bases in between.

The chain is built from TRBV2 and TRBJ2-2; 8 bases are a match to TRBD1. CDR1 is SNHLY, CDR2 FYNNEI, per germline. V trimming: 6 bases; J trimming: 6 bases; junction bases outside the gene matches: 6. The CDR3 runs 14 residues. DNA for the CDR3: TGTGCCAGCAGAAGACAGGGGCGGGCCGGGGAGCTGTTTTTT. Protein: CASRRQGRAGELFF. Filled out from reference TRBV2 and TRBJ2-2, the complete variable domain reads EPEVTQTPSHQVTQMGQEVILRCVPISNHLYFYWYRQILGQKVEFLVSFYNNEISEKSEIFDDQFSVERPDGSNFTLKIRSTKLEDSAMYFCASRRQGRAGELFFGEGSRLTVL.

The chain combines TRBV18 with TRBJ1-2; D perhaps matches TRBD1 (6 bases). The CDR3 consists of 15 residues. The germline gives CDR1 KGHSH, CDR2 LQKENI. The V end was cut by 3 bases, the J end by 9 bases, with 20 bases between. CDR3 nucleotides: TGTGCCAGCTCACCCATCCGGGCAGGGGATGAGAGCTACACCTTC. Amino acids: CASSPIRAGDESYTF.

CDR3 bases: TGTGCCAGCAGCCAGGCCATATCTACGCAGTATTTT. Translation: CASSQAISTQYF. The chain employs TRBV3-1 (or the pseudogene TRBV3-2) and TRBJ2-3; D gene ambiguous. Germline lookup yields CDR1 LGHDT and CDR2 YNNKEL (reference sequence). Trimming shortened V by 3 bases and J by 8 bases, and 9 bases separated the two germline ends. The CDR3 runs to 12 residues.

Only a few counts were recorded for this clone. J is TRBJ1-2 and V is TRBV3-1 (or the pseudogene TRBV3-2); 7 positions agree with TRBD1. CDR1 and CDR2 from the germline V gene are LGHDT and YNNKEL (reference sequence). There are 16 residues in the CDR3. Germline trimming cut 1 base from V and 8 bases from J; bases unmatched to any gene: 13. CDR3 loop: CASSQGGSGGAGGYTF. CDR3 coding DNA: TGTGCCAGCAGCCAAGGGGGATCAGGGGGTGCGGGCGGCTACACCTTC.

This sequence joins TRBV28 and TRBJ1-2; 9 nucleotides match TRBD1. The length of the CDR3 is 14 residues. The J segment lost 5 bases and the V segment lost 5 bases, leaving 6 bases of the junction unmatched. The germline V gene encodes CDR1 MDHEN and CDR2 SYDVKM. CDR3 in DNA: TGTGCCAGCAGTGGGCCCGGACAGGGGTATGGCTACACCTTC. Translation gives CASSGPGQGYGYTF.

The CDR3 protein is CASSPTGRLDTGELFF. The DNA for the CDR3 is TGTGCCAGCAGCCCAACAGGGCGCCTAGACACCGGGGAGCTGTTTTTT. The chain recombines TRBV5-6 with TRBJ2-2; perhaps TRBD1 as D (6 bases). With 4 bases removed from V and 3 bases from J, the gap between germline ends came to 16 bases. The germline gives CDR1 SGHDT, CDR2 YYEEEE. This CDR3 is built from 16 residues.

This chain joins TRBV28 and TRBJ1-6; D is ambiguous. CDR1 is MDHEN, CDR2 SYDVKM, per germline. The CDR3 runs to 14 residues. V shed 5 bases and J shed 10 bases, with 15 bases lying between them. CDR3 protein: CASSQTSARSPLHF. The CDR3 region has the DNA TGTGCCAGCAGTCAGACTAGCGCCAGGTCACCCCTCCACTTT.

This chain joins TRBV2 and TRBJ2-1, with D perhaps matching TRBD1 (7 bases). The germline V gene encodes CDR1 SNHLY and CDR2 FYNNEI. Trimming cost V 6 bases and J 9 bases, with 18 bases left between them. The CDR3 has 14 amino acids. The CDR3 DNA reads TGTGCCAGCAGCGGGCGGGGACAGTTTACTGAGCAGTTCTTC. Translating it yields CASSGRGQFTEQFF.

V is TRBV18 and J is TRBJ2-7; 9 bases fit TRBD2. The CDR3 has 17 residues. Germline loops: CDR1 KGHSH, CDR2 LQKENI. The V gene end was trimmed by 3 bases and the J gene end by 0 bases; junction bases not matched to a gene: 9. CDR3 residues: CASSPPGTSPSSYEQYF. The CDR3 region has the DNA TGTGCCAGCTCACCCCCCGGGACTAGCCCGTCCTCCTACGAGCAGTACTTC.

V and J are TRBV2 and TRBJ2-7; D gene ambiguous. V was pared by 6 bases and J by 6 bases, with 24 bases between. CDR1 is SNHLY, CDR2 FYNNEI, per germline. CDR3 size: 16 residues. The CDR3 loop is CASSSALLPSVREQYF. The CDR3 DNA is TGTGCCAGCAGCAGCGCCCTACTCCCCAGCGTCCGCGAGCAGTACTTC.